This T cell receptor (beta chain) was retrieved from a study of cytomegalovirus exposure and HLA in healthy donors. The PCR was carried out with 60 Vbeta primers and 13 Jbeta primers. Clones were sequenced by immunoSEQ multiplex PCR, and TCRdb holds only the in-frame ones, with some missing. This table holds about 92,000 clones, under 85% found once. The CDR3 covers 13 residues. CDR1 is KGHSH and CDR2 is LQKENI in the germline V gene. The V end lost 3 bases, the J end lost 6 bases, and 11 bases lay between the germline ends. This clone occurred a few times. Source material: PBMCs. V and J are TRBV18 and TRBJ1-1, with unresolved D. This TCR was recovered from a man aged 45-65 years in good health and CMV-seropositive. The CDR3 region is CASSPVSQSEAFF. For the CDR3, the DNA is TGTGCCAGCTCACCGGTGAGCCAATCTGAAGCTTTCTTT.